This T cell receptor beta chain was identified in a study of shared clonotypes between healthy human individuals. The run depth of the assay was deep. The repertoire was sequenced with immunoSEQ multiplex PCR; TCRdb's copy has only in-frame clones and lacks some. Here the sample spans about 520,000 clones, around 85% being singletons. The sample holds many counts of this clone. The CDR3 covers 17 residues. The germline V gene encodes CDR1 SQVTM and CDR2 ANQGSEA. J gave up 4 bases and V 3 bases, and 10 bases lay outside the gene matches. Sequencing used PBMCs. V and J are TRBV29-1 and TRBJ2-1; 12 nucleotides match TRBD2. This clonotype originated in a woman between 35 and 50 years old in good health. Some clones in this sample may be carry-over from other donors' samples. The CDR3 bases are TGCAGCGTTGAGAGACTAGCGGGAGTCGGGGGTTACAATGAGCAGTTCTTC. Its translation is CSVERLAGVGGYNEQFF.